These 4 T cell receptor beta chains originate from one sample sequenced in a study of cytomegalovirus exposure and HLA in healthy donors. Primers for the PCR totalled 60 Vbeta and 13 Jbeta. TCRdb's table, derived via immunoSEQ multiplex PCR, lists solely in-frame clones and lacks some. This sample yields roughly 200,000 clones, of which roughly 8.7% are seen a single time; roughly 1.3% belongs to the top ten. Specimen: PBMCs. The receptor set was obtained from a young woman in good health and CMV-seropositive.

This clone appeared a few times. V is TRBV7-3 and J is TRBJ2-3; D may be TRBD2 (5 bases). The V end was cut by 5 bases, the J end by 6 bases, with 9 bases between. CDR3 length equals 12 residues. CDR1 and CDR2 (germline): SGHTA, FQGTGA. This CDR3 is CASSQREDTQYF. CDR3 in DNA: TGTGCCAGCAGCCAAAGGGAGGATACGCAGTATTTT. Full variable domain (outside the CDR3, taken from reference TRBV7-3 and TRBJ2-3): GAGVSQTPSNKVTEKGKYVELRCDPISGHTALYWYRQSLGQGPEFLIYFQGTGAADDSGLPNDRFFAVRPEGSVSTLKIQRTERGDSAVYLCASSQREDTQYFGPGTRLTVL.

In this sample, this clone turned up a few times. The V and J genes are TRBV6-5 and TRBJ2-7; D remains ambiguous. The CDR3 length is 15 residues. Germline CDR1 is MNHEY and CDR2 is SVGAGI. V was shortened by 0 bases and J by 6 bases, with 15 bases between the two germline ends. The CDR3 sequence is CASSYSITGGFEQYF. DNA of the CDR3: TGTGCCAGCAGTTACTCGATCACGGGTGGGTTCGAGCAGTACTTC.

This clone has a handful of counts. This chain links TRBV30 with TRBJ2-2, with D possibly matching TRBD2 (5 bases). Trimming left V 4 bases short and J 7 bases short, with 16 bases between. Germline V CDR1 and CDR2: GTSNPN, SVGIG (reference sequence). The length of the CDR3 is 14 residues. The CDR3 loop is CAWKGTSGSGELFF. DNA of the CDR3: TGTGCCTGGAAGGGCACATCGGGGAGCGGGGAGCTGTTTTTT.

This clone was seen repeatedly, ten times or more. The chain has TRBV6-5 and TRBJ1-2, with D perhaps matching TRBD1 (6 bases). Trimming took off 7 bases at V and 7 bases at J, with 19 bases between the two ends. The CDR3 runs to 14 residues. Germline assignment: CDR1 MNHEY and CDR2 SVGAGI. CDR3 sequence reads: CASNAKTGMGGYTF. In nucleotides, the CDR3 is TGTGCCAGCAACGCGAAAACAGGGATGGGTGGCTACACCTTC.